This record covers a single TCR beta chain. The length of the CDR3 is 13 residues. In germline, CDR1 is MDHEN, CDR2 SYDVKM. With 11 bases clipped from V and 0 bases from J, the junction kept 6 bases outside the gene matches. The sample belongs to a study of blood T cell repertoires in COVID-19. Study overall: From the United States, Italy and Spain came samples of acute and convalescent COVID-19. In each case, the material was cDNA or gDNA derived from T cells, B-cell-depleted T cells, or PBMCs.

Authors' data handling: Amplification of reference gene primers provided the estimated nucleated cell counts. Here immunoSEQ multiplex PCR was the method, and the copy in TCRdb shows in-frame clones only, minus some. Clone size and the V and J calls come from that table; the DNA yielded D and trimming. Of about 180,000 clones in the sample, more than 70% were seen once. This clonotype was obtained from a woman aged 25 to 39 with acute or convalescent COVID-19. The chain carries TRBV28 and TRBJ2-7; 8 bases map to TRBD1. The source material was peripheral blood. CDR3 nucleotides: TGTGCCCGATGGGACAGGTTCTCCTACGAGCAGTACTTC. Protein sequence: CARWDRFSYEQYF.